The rows below give T cell receptor beta chains drawn from one sample of a study of T cells after yellow fever vaccination. TCRdb independently ran MiXCR on the 5' RACE reads; one entry per CDR3 protein. Of 500,000 to 650,000 distinct CDR3 sequences in the sample, around 16% were seen once. The sequencing used PBMCs, collected around 5 days after the first yellow fever vaccination. The receptor set was obtained from a man younger than 35 who received the YFV17D yellow fever vaccine. Each CDR3 is given without its conserved first and last residue.

j_call v_call cdr3_aa
TRBJ1-4 TRBV5-1 ASRVAAATNEKLF
TRBJ2-4 TRBV7-2 ASSLPSGGSYIQY
TRBJ2-6 TRBV6-5 ASSFELSGANVLT
TRBJ1-4 TRBV5-6 ASSGGTSFNEKLF
TRBJ1-5 TRBV20-1 SASIPGSRWPQH
TRBJ2-5 TRBV29-1 SVDGLQETQY
TRBJ2-5 TRBV12-3/TRBV12-4 ASSLARRGRETQY
TRBJ1-2 TRBV12-3/TRBV12-4 ASLYRRAGGILYGYT
TRBJ2-2 TRBV2 ASTTDGINTGELF
TRBJ2-5 TRBV7-3 ASSLEGPGETQY
TRBJ2-7 TRBV7-9 ASSLLASGETTYEQY
TRBJ2-5 TRBV10-3 AISESKPSGGPFQETQY
TRBJ2-1 TRBV5-1 ASSLGQENNEQF
TRBJ1-2 TRBV5-1 ASTPLSGRIDGYT
TRBJ1-1 TRBV30 AWWGGTEAF
TRBJ1-5 TRBV5-1 ASSPGLSYNQPQH
TRBJ2-7 TRBV7-9 ASTRQGFYEQY
TRBJ2-5 TRBV10-3 ATSRGGGASQETQY
TRBJ1-6 TRBV12-3/TRBV12-4 ASSPGPSSYNSPLH
TRBJ2-1 TRBV7-2 ASSLDWVEGYNEQF
TRBJ1-4 TRBV14 ASSQAQGGFGEKLF
TRBJ1-2 TRBV7-2 ASLLQGGPNYGYT
TRBJ2-3 TRBV30 AWNTGSDTQY
TRBJ1-2 TRBV13 ASSLEHGSSYGYT
TRBJ2-4 TRBV4-3 ASSQAVTQANIQY
TRBJ2-1 TRBV7-2 ASSPSGSHNEQF
TRBJ2-2 TRBV29-1 SVLAGAWNTGELF
TRBJ1-5 TRBV12-3/TRBV12-4 ASRHGDLWPQH
TRBJ2-5 TRBV6-4 ASSRLISAGVSQETQY
TRBJ1-4 TRBV3-1 ASSPELHGGGLTTNEKLF
TRBJ1-5 TRBV15 ATSRDTGLNQPQH
TRBJ2-1 TRBV28 ASSLPPGQGFNEQF
TRBJ2-5 TRBV12-3/TRBV12-4 ASRETETQY
TRBJ1-1 TRBV7-8 ASSLERGNTEAF
TRBJ2-1 TRBV6-1 ASSRRLAGSSYNEQF
TRBJ2-5 TRBV7-9 ASSPLRVKHQETQY
TRBJ1-2 TRBV4-2 ASSQDHLYGYT
TRBJ1-4 TRBV12-3/TRBV12-4 ASSFRITGNEKLF